This T cell receptor (beta chain) was captured by sequencing in a study of blood T cell repertoires in COVID-19. This CDR3 region has 16 residues. V was trimmed by 3 bases and J by 0 bases, leaving 16 bases between them. CDR1 and CDR2 from the germline V gene are SQVTM and ANQGSEA. The repertoire was sequenced with immunoSEQ multiplex PCR; TCRdb's copy has only in-frame clones and lacks some. The table has about 150,000 clones, roughly nine tenths seen once. The V call is TRBV29-1, the J call TRBJ2-3; tentatively, D is TRBD1 (5 bases). The sequence was collected from a woman between 35 and 50 years old with acute or convalescent COVID-19. What was sequenced was peripheral blood. CDR3 amino acids: CSVETDRTPSTDTQYF. The CDR3 nucleotides are TGCAGCGTTGAGACCGACAGAACCCCTAGCACAGATACGCAGTATTTT.